Below, 23 T cell receptor beta chains from the same sample are listed, as sequenced in a study of blood T cell repertoires in COVID-19. TCRdb keeps only in-frame clones here, not all; method: immunoSEQ multiplex PCR. The table includes about 150,000 clones, approximately 78% detected once. Material for sequencing was peripheral blood. These receptors were collected from a man older than 75 with acute or convalescent COVID-19.

V is TRBV11-2 and J is TRBJ1-6; D unresolved. Germline loops: CDR1 SGHAT, CDR2 FQNNGV. V lost 2 bases to trimming and J lost 7 bases, with 12 bases between them. There are 15 residues in the CDR3. The CDR3 DNA is TGTGCCAGCAGCTTAACTTTACGGTTCAATTCACCCCTCCACTTT. This translates into CASSLTLRFNSPLHF.

The chain carries TRBV30 and TRBJ2-1; D is undetermined. Trimming pared 2 bases from V and 2 bases from J, leaving 13 bases between. The CDR3 length is 15 residues. The germline V gene has CDR1 GTSNPN and CDR2 SVGIG (reference sequence). CDR3 bases: TGTGCCTGGAGTCCAAATGGCCAGGCCTACAATGAGCAGTTCTTC. Translated, it gives CAWSPNGQAYNEQFF.

The rearrangement uses TRBV27 and TRBJ1-1; 8 bases are shared with TRBD1. The V segment lost 2 bases and the J segment 1 base; nucleotides outside the gene matches: 0. The germline V gene encodes CDR1 MNHEY and CDR2 SMNVEV (reference sequence). The CDR3 is made up of 14 amino acids. The CDR3 spells CASSLGQGNTEAFF. In DNA form, the CDR3 reads TGTGCCAGCAGTTTAGGACAGGGGAACACTGAAGCTTTCTTT.

As DNA, the CDR3 is TGCAGCGGCCTGACAGGTTGGGCCGGGGAGCTGTTTTTT. Translated, it gives CSGLTGWAGELFF. This chain joins TRBV29-1 and TRBJ2-2; D may be TRBD1 (6 bases). CDR3 length equals 13 residues. Germline CDR1 is SQVTM and CDR2 is ANQGSEA. Trimming left V 7 bases short and J 6 bases short, with 15 bases between.

This clone showed up just a few times. The chain carries TRBV21-1 and TRBJ2-2; the tabulated D call, TRBD1, remains unverified against the DNA. TRBV21-1 is deemed a pseudogene. CDR3 length: 17 residues. This CDR3 is CASSKGKLDRGDGELFF. Written as DNA, the CDR3 is TGTGCCAGCAGCAAAGGTAAGCTGGACAGGGGTGACGGGGAGCTGTTTTTT.

The CDR3 bases are TGTGCCAGCAGCCAATGGGAGGCTAACTATGGCTACACCTTC. It specifies CASSQWEANYGYTF. The rearrangement joins TRBV3-1 (or the pseudogene TRBV3-2) to TRBJ1-2; no firm D call. Germline CDR1 LGHDT, CDR2 YNNKEL (reference sequence). This CDR3 region has 14 residues. With 2 bases removed from V and 0 bases from J, the gap between germline ends came to 7 bases.

The J gene is TRBJ2-7, the V gene TRBV18, with D maybe TRBD1 (5 bases). The CDR3 is 14 amino acids. Trimming took 2 bases from V and 1 from J, leaving 9 bases between them. The germline CDR1 and CDR2 sequences are KGHSH and LQKENI. The CDR3 DNA reads TGTGCCAGCTCACCAAGGGCAGGGTCCTACGAGCAGTACTTC. It is translated as CASSPRAGSYEQYF.

The chain employs TRBV5-1 and TRBJ2-5, with 11 nucleotides matching TRBD2. CDR1 is SGHRS, CDR2 YFSETQ, per germline. The V and J ends lost 5 bases and 5 bases, in that order; junction bases with no gene match: 17. The CDR3 consists of 18 residues. The CDR3 region is CASSQKPLSGGGGETQYF. The CDR3 DNA sequence: TGCGCCAGCAGTCAGAAACCCCTTAGCGGGGGGGGCGGGGAGACCCAGTACTTC.

Worth noting for this clone: Other DNA sequences within the sample encode an identical CDR3. The chain couples TRBV12-3 or TRBV12-4 to TRBJ1-1; D is perhaps TRBD1 (5 bases). The CDR3 is 12 residues long. V lost 2 bases and J 4 bases, leaving 5 bases between the germline ends. The CDR3: CASSLRGTEAFF. The CDR3 nucleotides are TGTGCCAGCAGTTTAAGGGGCACTGAAGCTTTCTTT.

This chain links TRBV7-9 with TRBJ2-5; D perhaps matches TRBD1 (5 bases). The CDR3 is 15 amino acids. Germline V CDR1 and CDR2: SEHNR, FQNEAQ (reference sequence). With 5 bases removed from V and 1 base from J, the gap between germline ends came to 14 bases. For the CDR3, the DNA is TGTGCCAGCAGCCCGGGTGGGGCAGGCCAAGAGACCCAGTACTTC. Translating it yields CASSPGGAGQETQYF.

The V call is TRBV5-7, the J call TRBJ1-3; D possibly corresponds to TRBD1 (6 bases). TRBV5-7 qualifies as an ORF whose function is uncertain. The CDR3 has 17 residues. Trimming cost V 5 bases and J 4 bases, with 22 bases left between them. This CDR3 reads CASSRLQGRGAGNTIYF. CDR3 in DNA: TGTGCCAGCAGTAGACTACAGGGACGGGGGGCCGGAAACACCATATATTTT.

In this sample, this clone turned up a few times. This chain connects TRBV19 to TRBJ1-5, with TRBD1 matching 9 bases. The CDR3 covers 13 residues. CDR1 is LNHDA, CDR2 SQIVND, per germline (reference sequence). Trimming cost V 8 bases and J 6 bases; bases outside gene matches: 5. The CDR3 DNA sequence: TGTGCCAGTCTTGACAGGGGGACTCAGCCCCAGCATTTT. Translating it yields CASLDRGTQPQHF.

This clone was picked up a small number of times. The V and J genes are TRBV10-3 and TRBJ2-1, with D possibly being TRBD1 (5 bases). The CDR3 loop spans 13 amino acids. With 3 bases removed from V and 9 bases from J, the gap between germline ends came to 12 bases. Germline CDR1 ENHRY, CDR2 SYGVKD. Here the CDR3 reads CAISEQDWGEQFF. The DNA of the CDR3 is TGTGCCATCAGTGAACAGGATTGGGGTGAGCAGTTCTTC.

The chain uses TRBV7-2 and TRBJ1-5, with D tentatively TRBD1 (5 bases). The CDR3 length is 12 residues. Between the trimmed V and J ends, which lost 5 bases and 6 bases, there was a span of 8 bases. Germline CDR1 reads SGHTA; CDR2 reads FQGNSA. As DNA, the CDR3 is TGTGCCAGCAGCGCAGGGTTTCAGCCCCAGCATTTT. Its protein product is CASSAGFQPQHF.

V usage is TRBV5-1 and J usage is TRBJ2-7, with D perhaps TRBD1 (5 bases). V lost 0 bases to trimming and J lost 7 bases, with 11 bases between them. This CDR3 is 13 amino acids long. In germline, CDR1 is SGHRS, CDR2 YFSETQ. DNA for the CDR3: TGCGCCAGCAGCTTGGACAGGTGGGGAGAGCAGTACGTC. Amino acids: CASSLDRWGEQYV.

J is TRBJ1-2 and V is TRBV14, with 9 bases lining up with TRBD1. The V gene end was trimmed by 1 base and the J gene end by 6 bases; junction bases not matched to a gene: 6. From germline, CDR1 is SGHDN and CDR2 FVKESK. The CDR3 is 15 residues long. CDR3 nucleotide sequence: TGTGCCAGCAGCCAAGGTACAGGGGGCATCGATGGCTACACCTTC. It codes for CASSQGTGGIDGYTF.

The chain links TRBV19 to TRBJ1-5, with D hard to call. V dropped 6 bases and J dropped 2 bases, with 17 bases sitting between them. Germline assignment: CDR1 LNHDA and CDR2 SQIVND (reference sequence). The CDR3 length is 16 residues. This CDR3 is CASRTILRAGNQPQHF. CDR3 bases: TGTGCCAGTAGAACGATTCTGAGGGCAGGCAATCAGCCCCAGCATTTT.

The chain carries TRBV21-1 and TRBJ1-2; the D call of TRBD1 is as the table states it, not checked on the DNA. TRBV21-1 is a pseudogene locus. The CDR3 runs 14 residues. CDR3 in amino acids: CASTLRKAGYGYTF. As DNA, the CDR3 is TGTGCCAGCACCCTTAGAAAGGCAGGCTATGGCTACACCTTC.

The V and J genes are TRBV11-1 and TRBJ2-7; 9 bases align to TRBD1. CDR3 length equals 15 residues. Germline lookup yields CDR1 SGHAT and CDR2 FQDESV (reference sequence). With 2 bases clipped from V and 2 bases from J, the junction kept 4 bases outside the gene matches. Written as DNA, the CDR3 is TGTGCCAGCAGCTTACTGGGACAGGGCCCCTACGAGCAGTACTTC. Its translation: CASSLLGQGPYEQYF.

The chain is built from TRBV6-6 and TRBJ2-7; the D is unclear. Germline loops: CDR1 MNHNY, CDR2 SVGAGI (reference sequence). The CDR3 is 14 residues long. Deletions cut 2 bases from V and 2 bases from J, with 10 bases between. The CDR3 protein is CASSYDARTYEQYV. Written as DNA, the CDR3 is TGTGCCAGCAGTTACGATGCCAGAACCTACGAGCAGTACGTC.

The J gene is TRBJ2-7, the V gene TRBV5-1; D possibly corresponds to TRBD2 (6 bases). Germline assignment: CDR1 SGHRS and CDR2 YFSETQ. Trimming took 4 bases from V and 5 from J, leaving 22 bases between them. This CDR3 is built from 16 residues. The DNA for the CDR3 is TGCGCCAGCAGCGTAGGCGGCGGGGCCGAAGCAGACGAGCAGTACGTC. This sequence encodes CASSVGGGAEADEQYV.

The V call is TRBV2, the J call TRBJ2-2; tentative D call: TRBD1 (5 bases). Trimming left V 7 bases short and J 5 bases short, with 17 bases between. Looked up from germline, CDR1 is SNHLY and CDR2 is FYNNEI. The length of the CDR3 is 15 residues. The DNA of the CDR3 is TGTGCCAGCAAGAACGGCCACCAGGGAACCGGGGAGCTGTTTTTT. Translating gives CASKNGHQGTGELFF.

Comments on this clone: One end of the junction is discordant with germline, which a read error may explain. V is TRBV4-3 and J is TRBJ1-2; D is possibly TRBD1 (6 bases). CDR3 length equals 14 residues. Looked up from germline, CDR1 is LGHNA and CDR2 is YSLEER. The CDR3 bases are TGCGCCAGCAGCCAAGGGTACAGGGACTACGGCTACACCTTC. Amino acid sequence: CASSQGYRDYGYTF.